These 2 T cell receptor beta chains came from one sample sequenced in a study of shared clonotypes between healthy human individuals. Measured with immunoSEQ multiplex PCR; TCRdb has only the in-frame clones, and not every one. The repertoire consists of approximately 740,000 clones, with roughly 70% occurring once and the leading ten covering about 1.8%. The sequenced sample was memory CD4+ T cells sorted from blood. Stated subset: CD45RA-negative fraction. These receptors were collected from a woman aged 25 to 45 in good health.

J is TRBJ2-5 and V is TRBV28, with D unclear. Germline CDR1 MDHEN, CDR2 SYDVKM. The ends were cut back, 2 bases at V and 1 base at J, with 5 bases in the middle. This CDR3 comprises 13 residues. This CDR3 reads CASSLKFQETQYF. The CDR3 region has the DNA TGTGCCAGCAGTTTAAAATTCCAAGAGACCCAGTACTTC. Looking up the rest from reference TRBV28 and TRBJ2-5 gives the full variable domain: DVKVTQSSRYLVKRTGEKVFLECVQDMDHENMFWYRQDPGLGLRLIYFSYDVKMKEKGDIPEGYSVSREKKERFSLILESASTNQTSMYLCASSLKFQETQYFGPGTRLLVL.

About this clone: One base away lies a much larger clone, so this may be a sequencing read error. The sample carries other DNA sequences with the same CDR3. The rearrangement uses TRBV7-2 and TRBJ2-7, with D possibly TRBD2 on 6 matching bases. Germline values: CDR1 SGHTA, CDR2 FQGNSA. The CDR3 runs 14 residues. V shed 1 base and J shed 3 bases, with 10 bases lying between them. DNA of the CDR3: TGTGCCAGCAGCTTAGGGCTAGCGCGCTACGAGCAGTACTTC. As protein: CASSLGLARYEQYF.